The T cell receptor beta chain described here comes from a study of shared clonotypes between healthy human individuals. Whole-study context: The donor pool was made up of a couple of women and three men aged 18 to 49. Study findings and constraints: Naive subsets tended to show greater estimated richness than memory subsets. Rarefaction analysis demonstrated incomplete sorted-subset sequencing notwithstanding large depth.

CD45RO-negative, CCR7-positively selected cells formed the naive CD8 fraction, excluding terminally differentiated effector memory CD45RA+ cells. Participating donors were healthy, HIV-negative adults free of recent acute infections or vaccinations. V lost 1 base to trimming and J lost 6 bases; unmatched junction nucleotides: 5. CDR1 GTSNPN and CDR2 SVGIG come from the germline V gene (reference sequence). This CDR3 is built from 14 residues. Profiling relied on immunoSEQ multiplex PCR, and the TCRdb table lists in-frame clones only, not all of them. The sample has around 2,100,000 clones, around 96% seen once. For this clone: Antigen: not known.

The chain employs TRBV30 and TRBJ1-5, with 8 positions matching TRBD1. The sample was naive CD8+ T cells sorted from blood. The TCR was taken from a man aged 18 to 30 in good health. CDR3 DNA: TGTGCCTGGAGTGGGGGACAGGAGGTTCAGCCCCAGCATTTT. Residues: CAWSGGQEVQPQHF.